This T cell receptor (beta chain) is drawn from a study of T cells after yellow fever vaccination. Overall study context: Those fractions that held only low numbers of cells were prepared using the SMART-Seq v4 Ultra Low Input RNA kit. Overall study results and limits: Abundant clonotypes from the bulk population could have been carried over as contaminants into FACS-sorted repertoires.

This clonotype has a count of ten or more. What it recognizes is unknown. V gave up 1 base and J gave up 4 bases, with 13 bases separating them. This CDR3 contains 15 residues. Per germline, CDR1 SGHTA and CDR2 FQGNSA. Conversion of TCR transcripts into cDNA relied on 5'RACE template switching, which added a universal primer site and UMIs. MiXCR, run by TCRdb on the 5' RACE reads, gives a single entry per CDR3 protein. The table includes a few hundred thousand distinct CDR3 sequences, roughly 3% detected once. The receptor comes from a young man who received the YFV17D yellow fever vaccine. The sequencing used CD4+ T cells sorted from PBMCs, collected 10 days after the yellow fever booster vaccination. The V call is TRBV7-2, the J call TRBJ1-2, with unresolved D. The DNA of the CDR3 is TGTGCCAGCAGCTTAGGTAACAGAGTATTCTATGGCTACACCTTC. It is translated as CASSLGNRVFYGYTF.